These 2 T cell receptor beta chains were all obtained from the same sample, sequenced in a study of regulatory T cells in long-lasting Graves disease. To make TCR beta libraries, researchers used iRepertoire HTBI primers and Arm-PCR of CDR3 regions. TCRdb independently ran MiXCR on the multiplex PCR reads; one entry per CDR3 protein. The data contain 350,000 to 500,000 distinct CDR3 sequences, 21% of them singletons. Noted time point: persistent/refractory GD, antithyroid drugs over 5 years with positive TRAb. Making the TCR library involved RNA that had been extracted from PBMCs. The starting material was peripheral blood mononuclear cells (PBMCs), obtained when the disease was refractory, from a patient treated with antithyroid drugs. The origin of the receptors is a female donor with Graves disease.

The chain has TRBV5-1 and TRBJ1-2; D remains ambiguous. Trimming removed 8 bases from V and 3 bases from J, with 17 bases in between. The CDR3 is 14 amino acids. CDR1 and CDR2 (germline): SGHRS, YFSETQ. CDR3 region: CASKTPQDDYGYTF. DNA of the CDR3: TGCGCCAGTAAAACACCCCAGGACGACTATGGCTACACCTTC.

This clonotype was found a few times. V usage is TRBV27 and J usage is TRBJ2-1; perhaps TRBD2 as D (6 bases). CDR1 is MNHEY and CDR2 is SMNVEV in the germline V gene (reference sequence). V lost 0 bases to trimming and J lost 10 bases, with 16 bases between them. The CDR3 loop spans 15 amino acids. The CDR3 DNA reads TGTGCCAGCAGTTTATCGACCTATACTCGGGGGGAGCAGTTCTTC. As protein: CASSLSTYTRGEQFF.